The entry below gives a single T cell receptor beta chain sequence along with its context. Its antigen remains unknown. The data derive from a study of OX40 agonist ivuxolimab in advanced cancers. Study-wide background: It was ivuxolimab, an agonistic anti-OX40 (CD134) antibody, that patients were treated with. Prior checkpoint blockade (anti-PD-1, anti-PD-L1 or anti-CTLA-4) was permitted; 40% had it. Study-level findings and limits: At doses 0.1 to 3.0 mg/kg, CD4+ and CD8+ clones expanded. Compared with others, partial responders at 0.1-3.0 mg/kg displayed clonal expansion among the lowest.

The data were produced by immunoSEQ multiplex PCR, yet TCRdb's version contains in-frame clones alone and is incomplete. The sample yields 85,000 to 100,000 clones, 90% to 95% seen once. The ends were cut back, 8 bases at V and 5 bases at J, with 12 bases in the middle. The CDR3 is 12 residues long. The germline CDR1 and CDR2 sequences are SNHLY and FYNNEI. This clonotype originated in an adult with an advanced solid tumor such as melanoma, head and neck, liver or kidney cancer. The rearrangement uses TRBV2 and TRBJ2-5; possible D gene TRBD1, 7 bases. The sequencing here drew on CD4+ or CD8+ T cells sorted from blood, taken in a trial of the OX40 agonist ivuxolimab. The DNA of the CDR3 is TGTGCCAGCCGGGACAGCGGGGAGACCCAGTACTTC. It specifies CASRDSGETQYF.